The clone carrying this TCR beta chain came up many times. The antigen remains unidentified. The CDR3 loop spans 14 amino acids. CDR1 SEHNR and CDR2 FQNEAQ come from the germline V gene (reference sequence). V lost 4 bases and J 5 bases, leaving 15 bases between the germline ends. Amplification of the TCR beta CDR3 regions used RNA transcripts (as template). The authors performed first-round RT-PCR with HTBI primers and then a second-round multiplex PCR. TCRdb called the multiplex PCR reads again in MiXCR, with one record for every CDR3 protein. The table has over 500,000 distinct CDR3 sequences, approximately 21% seen once. The sample originates from a study of Graves' ophthalmopathy and Graves' hyperthyroidism. Overall study findings and caveats: Researchers report that a 13-signature model separated ophthalmopathy from stable hyperthyroidism, posting about 88% sensitivity and roughly 81% specificity.

Material: peripheral blood. V is TRBV7-9 and J is TRBJ2-7; D possibly uses TRBD1 or TRBD2 (6 bases each). The sequence derives from a woman between 18 and 29 years old with stable Graves' hyperthyroidism. Some clones in this sample may be carry-over from other donors' samples. The CDR3 DNA reads as TGTGCCAGCAGCTCCATAGGGGGGAGAGACGAGCAGTACTTC. It yields the protein CASSSIGGRDEQYF. Based on the CDR3 plus reference TRBV7-9 and TRBJ2-7, the full variable domain is DTGVSQNPRHKITKRGQNVTFRCDPISEHNRLYWYRQTLGQGPEFLTYFQNEAQLEKSRLLSDRFSAERPKGSFSTLEIQRTEQGDSAMYLCASSSIGGRDEQYFGPGTRLTVT.